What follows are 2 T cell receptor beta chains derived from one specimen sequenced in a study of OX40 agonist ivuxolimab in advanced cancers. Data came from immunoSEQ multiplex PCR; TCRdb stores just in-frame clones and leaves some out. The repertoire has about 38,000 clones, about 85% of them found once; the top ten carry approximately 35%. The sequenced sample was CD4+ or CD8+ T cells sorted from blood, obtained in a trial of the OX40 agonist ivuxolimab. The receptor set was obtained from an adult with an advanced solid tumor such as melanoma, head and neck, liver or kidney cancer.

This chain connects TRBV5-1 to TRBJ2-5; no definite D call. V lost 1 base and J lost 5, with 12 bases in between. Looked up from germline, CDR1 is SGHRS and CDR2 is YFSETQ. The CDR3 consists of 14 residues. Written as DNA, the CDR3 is TGCGCCAGCAGCTTGACAGTTTATGGGGAGACCCAGTACTTC. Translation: CASSLTVYGETQYF.

CDR3 nucleotide sequence: TGTGCCAGCATTTGGGACGGTCGGTTCGGCACCGGGGAGCTGTTTTTT. It is translated as CASIWDGRFGTGELFF. This chain uses TRBV2 with TRBJ2-2; D possibly uses TRBD1 or TRBD2 (5 bases each). The CDR3 totals 16 residues. Trimming took 7 bases from V and 4 from J, leaving 19 bases between them. The germline gives CDR1 SNHLY, CDR2 FYNNEI.